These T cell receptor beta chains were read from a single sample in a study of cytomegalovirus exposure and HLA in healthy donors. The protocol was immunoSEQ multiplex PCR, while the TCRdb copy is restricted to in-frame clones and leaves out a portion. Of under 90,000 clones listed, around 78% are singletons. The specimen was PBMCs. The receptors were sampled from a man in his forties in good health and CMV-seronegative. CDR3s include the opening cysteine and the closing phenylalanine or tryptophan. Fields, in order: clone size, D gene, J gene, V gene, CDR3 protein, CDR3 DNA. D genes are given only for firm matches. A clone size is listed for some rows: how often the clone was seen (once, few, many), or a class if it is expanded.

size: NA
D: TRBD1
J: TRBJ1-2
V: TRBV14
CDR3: CASSQGMYPGQGAGGYTF
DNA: TGTGCCAGCAGCCAAGGAATGTACCCGGGACAGGGGGCAGGCGGCTACACCTTC

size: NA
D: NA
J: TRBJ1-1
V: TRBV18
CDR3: CASSPPSRANTEAFF
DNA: TGTGCCAGCTCACCACCGTCCAGGGCGAACACTGAAGCTTTCTTT

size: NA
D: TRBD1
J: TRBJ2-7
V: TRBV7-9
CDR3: CASSLEQGEGREQYF
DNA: TGTGCCAGCAGCTTAGAACAGGGGGAAGGGCGCGAGCAGTACTTC

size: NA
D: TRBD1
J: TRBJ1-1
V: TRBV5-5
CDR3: CASSLGYLTGEKTEAFF
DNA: TGTGCCAGCAGCTTGGGTTATTTAACAGGGGAAAAAACTGAAGCTTTCTTT

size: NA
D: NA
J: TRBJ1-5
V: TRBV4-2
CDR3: CASSLSRTENQPQHF
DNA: TGTGCCAGCAGCCTCTCCCGGACAGAGAATCAGCCCCAGCATTTT

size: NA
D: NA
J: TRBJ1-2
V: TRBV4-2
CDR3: CASSQDPSRTDAYGYTF
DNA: TGTGCCAGCAGCCAAGACCCCTCCCGGACAGACGCCTATGGCTACACCTTC

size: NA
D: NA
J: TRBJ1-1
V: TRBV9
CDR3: CASSVVGVNTEAFF
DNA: TGTGCCAGCAGCGTAGTAGGGGTGAACACTGAAGCTTTCTTT

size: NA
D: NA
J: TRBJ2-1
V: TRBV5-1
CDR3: CASGQVSYNEQFF
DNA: TGCGCCAGCGGGCAAGTCTCTTACAATGAGCAGTTCTTC

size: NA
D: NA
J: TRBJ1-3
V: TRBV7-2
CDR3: CASSFQGTGNTIYF
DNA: TGTGCCAGCAGCTTCCAGGGAACTGGAAACACCATATATTTT

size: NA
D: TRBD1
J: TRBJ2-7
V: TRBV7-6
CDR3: CASSLGQGRYEQYF
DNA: TGTGCCAGCAGTCTCGGACAGGGGAGATACGAGCAGTACTTC

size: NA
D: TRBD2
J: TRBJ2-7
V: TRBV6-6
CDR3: CASSNGGVSEQYF
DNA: TGTGCCAGCAGCAACGGGGGGGTCTCCGAGCAGTACTTC

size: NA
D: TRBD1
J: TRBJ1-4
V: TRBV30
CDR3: CAWIPTGNEKLFF
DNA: TGTGCCTGGATCCCGACAGGGAATGAAAAACTGTTTTTT

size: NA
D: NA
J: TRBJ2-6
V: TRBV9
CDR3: CASSVKGAGANVLTF
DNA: TGTGCCAGCAGCGTCAAGGGGGCTGGGGCCAACGTCCTGACTTTC

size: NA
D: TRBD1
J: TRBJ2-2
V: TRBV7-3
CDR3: CASSVGDRGTGELFF
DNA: TGTGCCAGCAGTGTGGGGGACAGGGGCACCGGGGAGCTGTTTTTT

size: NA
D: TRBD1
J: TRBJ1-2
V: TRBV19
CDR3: CASSPSQGAGYGYTF
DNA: TGTGCCAGTAGTCCCTCACAGGGGGCAGGCTATGGCTACACCTTC

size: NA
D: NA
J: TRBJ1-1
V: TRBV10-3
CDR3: CAISSTGNTEAFF
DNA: TGTGCCATCAGTTCTACAGGGAACACTGAAGCTTTCTTT

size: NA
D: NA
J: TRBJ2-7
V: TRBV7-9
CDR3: CASSLVLDGIYEQYF
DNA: TGTGCCAGCAGCTTAGTTTTAGACGGGATCTACGAGCAGTACTTC

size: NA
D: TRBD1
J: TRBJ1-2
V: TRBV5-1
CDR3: CASSVGQARDGYTF
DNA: TGCGCCAGCAGCGTGGGACAGGCGAGGGATGGCTACACCTTC

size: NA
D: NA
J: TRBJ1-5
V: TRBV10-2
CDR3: CASSEVGWGDNQPQHF
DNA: TGCGCCAGCAGTGAGGTAGGGTGGGGGGACAATCAGCCCCAGCATTTT

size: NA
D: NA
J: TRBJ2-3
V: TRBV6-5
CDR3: CASSYVAVGGNTQYF
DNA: TGTGCCAGCAGTTACGTAGCGGTGGGGGGAAATACGCAGTATTTT

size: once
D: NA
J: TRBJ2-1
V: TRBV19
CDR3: CASSMGQGPYNEQFF
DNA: TGTGCCAGTAGTATGGGGCAGGGGCCTTACAATGAGCAGTTCTTC

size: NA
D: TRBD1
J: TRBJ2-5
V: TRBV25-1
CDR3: CASRAGTGDWETQYF
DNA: TGTGCCAGCAGAGCCGGGACAGGGGACTGGGAGACCCAGTACTTC

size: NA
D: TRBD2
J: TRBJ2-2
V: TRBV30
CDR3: CAWSLWLAGTGELFF
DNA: TGTGCCTGGAGTCTGTGGCTAGCGGGGACCGGGGAGCTGTTTTTT

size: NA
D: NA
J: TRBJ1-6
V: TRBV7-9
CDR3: CSSTQHNSPLHF
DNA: TGTTCCAGCACCCAACACAATTCACCCCTCCACTTT

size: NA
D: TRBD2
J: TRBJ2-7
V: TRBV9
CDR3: CASSASGTSYEQYF
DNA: TGTGCCAGCAGCGCTAGCGGGACCTCCTACGAGCAGTACTTC

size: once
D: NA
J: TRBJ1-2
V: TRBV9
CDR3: CASSVDRNYGYTF
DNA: TGTGCCAGCAGCGTAGACAGGAACTATGGCTACACCTTC

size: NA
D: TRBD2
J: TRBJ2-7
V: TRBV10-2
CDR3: CATKTLSGGNEQYF
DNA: TGCGCCACCAAAACCCTCAGCGGGGGGAACGAGCAGTACTTC

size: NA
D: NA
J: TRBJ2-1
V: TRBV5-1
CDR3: CASNRAIGGHEQFF
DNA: TGCGCCAGCAATCGAGCGATCGGGGGTCATGAGCAGTTCTTC

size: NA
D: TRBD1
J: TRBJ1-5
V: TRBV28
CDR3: CASRAGTGRGQPQHF
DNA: TGTGCCAGCAGAGCGGGGACAGGGAGGGGTCAGCCCCAGCATTTT

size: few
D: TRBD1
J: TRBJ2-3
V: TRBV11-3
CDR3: CASSADRGLADTQYF
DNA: TGTGCCAGCAGCGCGGACAGGGGGCTAGCAGATACGCAGTATTTT

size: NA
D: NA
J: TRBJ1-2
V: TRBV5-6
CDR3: CASSSGGFNYGYTF
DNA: TGTGCCAGCAGCTCGGGAGGGTTCAACTATGGCTACACCTTC

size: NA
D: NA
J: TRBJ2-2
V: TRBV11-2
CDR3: CASSFVQGITGELFF
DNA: TGTGCCAGCAGCTTTGTTCAGGGGATCACCGGGGAGCTGTTTTTT

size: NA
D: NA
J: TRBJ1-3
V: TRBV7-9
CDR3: CASSDSSGNTIYF
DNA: TGTGCCAGCAGCGACAGCTCTGGAAACACCATATATTTT

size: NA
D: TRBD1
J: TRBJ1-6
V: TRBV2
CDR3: CASSESKGAYNSPLHF
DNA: TGTGCCAGCAGTGAGTCAAAGGGGGCGTATAATTCACCCCTCCACTTT

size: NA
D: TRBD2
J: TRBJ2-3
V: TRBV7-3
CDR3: CASSLRTSGGAKDTQYF
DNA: TGTGCCAGCAGCCTGAGGACTAGCGGGGGGGCCAAAGATACGCAGTATTTT

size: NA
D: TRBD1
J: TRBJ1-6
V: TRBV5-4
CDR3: CASSLTQQGSPLHF
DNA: TGTGCCAGCAGCTTGACCCAACAGGGGTCACCCCTCCACTTT

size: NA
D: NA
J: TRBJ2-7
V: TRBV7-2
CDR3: CASSLVQGPYEQYF
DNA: TGTGCCAGCAGCTTAGTGCAGGGGCCCTACGAGCAGTACTTC

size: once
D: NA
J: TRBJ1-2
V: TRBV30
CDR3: CAWSVGARYGYTF
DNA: TGTGCCTGGAGTGTAGGAGCCCGATATGGCTACACCTTC

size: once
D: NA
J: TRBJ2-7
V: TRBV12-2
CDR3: CASRPRDSQGEQYF
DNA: TGTGCAAGTCGCCCCCGGGACAGCCAAGGGGAGCAGTACTTC

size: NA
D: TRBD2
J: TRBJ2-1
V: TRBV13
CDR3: CASSSGLDSYNEQFF
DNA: TGTGCCAGCAGCTCCGGACTAGATTCCTACAATGAGCAGTTCTTC

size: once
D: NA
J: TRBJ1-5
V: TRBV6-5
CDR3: CASSVFQNSNQPQHF
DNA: TGTGCCAGCAGTGTATTCCAGAATAGCAATCAGCCCCAGCATTTT

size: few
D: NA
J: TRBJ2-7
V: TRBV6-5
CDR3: CASSYRAGEQYF
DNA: TGTGCCAGCAGCTACAGGGCGGGTGAGCAGTACTTC

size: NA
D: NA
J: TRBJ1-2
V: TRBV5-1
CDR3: CASSLSGGNNYGYTF
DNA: TGCGCCAGCAGCTTGAGCGGAGGGAATAACTATGGCTACACCTTC

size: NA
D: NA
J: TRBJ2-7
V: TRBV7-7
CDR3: CASSLRGFDEQYF
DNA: TGTGCTAGCAGCCTCAGGGGATTCGACGAGCAGTACTTC

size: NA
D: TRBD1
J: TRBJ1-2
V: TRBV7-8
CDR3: CASTRTGGDYGYTF
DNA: TGTGCCAGCACCAGGACAGGGGGCGACTATGGCTACACCTTC

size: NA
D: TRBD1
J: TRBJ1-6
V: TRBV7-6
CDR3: CASSLGTGTLNSPLHF
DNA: TGTGCCAGCAGCTTAGGGACAGGGACCTTGAATTCACCCCTCCACTTT

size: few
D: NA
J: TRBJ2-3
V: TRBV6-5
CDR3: CASSSPGTDTQYF
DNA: TGTGCCAGCAGCTCACCCGGGACAGATACGCAGTATTTT

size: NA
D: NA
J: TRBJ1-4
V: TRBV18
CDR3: CASSPGPNEKLFF
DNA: TGTGCCAGCTCACCAGGGCCTAATGAAAAACTGTTTTTT

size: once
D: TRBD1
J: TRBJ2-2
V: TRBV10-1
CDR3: CASSDQGQGATGELFF
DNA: TGCGCCAGCAGCGACCAGGGACAGGGAGCGACCGGGGAGCTGTTTTTT

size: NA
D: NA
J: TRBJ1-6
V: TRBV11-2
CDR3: CASSLRREADSPLHF
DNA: TGTGCCAGCAGCTTACGACGGGAAGCTGATTCACCCCTCCACTTT

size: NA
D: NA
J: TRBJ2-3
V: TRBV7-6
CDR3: CASSLRLAPDTQYF
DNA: TGTGCCAGCAGCTTAAGGCTAGCCCCAGATACGCAGTATTTT

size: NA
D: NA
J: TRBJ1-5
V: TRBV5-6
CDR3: CASSLSVTEQYSNQPQHF
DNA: TGTGCCAGCAGCTTGAGTGTTACGGAACAGTATAGCAATCAGCCCCAGCATTTT